The rows below give T cell receptor beta chains drawn from one sample of a study of beta chain features in type 1 diabetes. Data came from immunoSEQ multiplex PCR; TCRdb stores just in-frame clones and leaves some out. The sample has roughly 240,000 clones, 13% to 15% seen once. Sample: naive CD4+ T cells from blood. The receptors were sampled from a woman in her 40s in good health. CDR3s include the opening cysteine and the closing phenylalanine or tryptophan. A D gene is named only where the DNA matches it firmly. The size field is filled for only some rows; it gives once, few, many or a size class.

v_gene: TRBV10-3
abundance: few
j_gene: TRBJ2-3
d_gene: TRBD2
CDR3aa: CAILMTSGGADTQYF
CDR3nt: TGTGCCATTCTTATGACTAGCGGGGGAGCAGATACGCAGTATTTT

v_gene: TRBV18
abundance: few
j_gene: TRBJ2-5
d_gene: TRBD1
CDR3aa: CASSPQQGLGETQYF
CDR3nt: TGTGCCAGCTCACCACAACAGGGGCTCGGAGAGACCCAGTACTTC

v_gene: TRBV9
abundance: .
j_gene: TRBJ2-1
d_gene: TRBD2
CDR3aa: CASSDVNWGGAYNEQFF
CDR3nt: TGTGCCAGCAGCGATGTCAACTGGGGGGGAGCCTACAATGAGCAGTTCTTC

v_gene: TRBV6-6
abundance: few
j_gene: TRBJ1-2
d_gene: TRBD1
CDR3aa: CASSGDRDGGYTF
CDR3nt: TGTGCCAGCAGTGGAGACAGGGACGGTGGCTACACCTTC

v_gene: TRBV6-5
abundance: .
j_gene: TRBJ2-7
d_gene: TRBD1
CDR3aa: CASRPGQGGSYEQYF
CDR3nt: TGTGCCAGCAGACCGGGACAGGGGGGATCCTACGAGCAGTACTTC

v_gene: TRBV5-8
abundance: few
j_gene: TRBJ2-3
d_gene: .
CDR3aa: CASSLGRGGTDTQYF
CDR3nt: TGTGCCAGCAGCTTGGGCAGGGGTGGCACAGATACGCAGTATTTT

v_gene: TRBV2
abundance: .
j_gene: TRBJ1-1
d_gene: .
CDR3aa: CASSVPQGTEAFF
CDR3nt: TGTGCCAGCAGTGTTCCTCAGGGCACTGAAGCTTTCTTT

v_gene: TRBV6-1
abundance: .
j_gene: TRBJ2-2
d_gene: TRBD1
CDR3aa: CASSETGGLTNTGELFF
CDR3nt: TGTGCCAGCAGTGAGACAGGGGGGTTAACGAACACCGGGGAGCTGTTTTTT

v_gene: TRBV5-8
abundance: few
j_gene: TRBJ1-2
d_gene: TRBD1
CDR3aa: CASSFRRPAGGEPWGYTF
CDR3nt: TGTGCCAGCAGCTTTAGAAGGCCGGCAGGGGGCGAGCCGTGGGGCTACACCTTC

v_gene: TRBV23-1
abundance: .
j_gene: TRBJ2-2
d_gene: .
CDR3aa: CASSRWGGRHGELFF
CDR3nt: TGCGCCAGCAGTCGGTGGGGGGGGCGACATGGGGAGCTGTTTTTT

v_gene: TRBV29-1
abundance: few
j_gene: TRBJ2-3
d_gene: .
CDR3aa: CSVSSGAVTDTQYF
CDR3nt: TGCAGCGTTTCCTCAGGGGCTGTCACAGATACGCAGTATTTT

v_gene: TRBV11-3
abundance: few
j_gene: TRBJ2-3
d_gene: TRBD2
CDR3aa: CASSFNRGGTDTQYF
CDR3nt: TGTGCCAGCAGCTTCAATCGGGGGGGCACAGATACGCAGTATTTT

v_gene: TRBV29-1
abundance: .
j_gene: TRBJ1-4
d_gene: TRBD1
CDR3aa: CSVAKGQGREKLFF
CDR3nt: TGCAGCGTTGCCAAGGGACAGGGGAGGGAAAAACTGTTTTTT

v_gene: TRBV7-2
abundance: few
j_gene: TRBJ1-2
d_gene: TRBD1
CDR3aa: CASSGGGQGAIGYTF
CDR3nt: TGTGCCAGCAGCGGAGGCGGACAGGGGGCGATAGGCTACACCTTC

v_gene: TRBV13
abundance: .
j_gene: TRBJ2-1
d_gene: TRBD2
CDR3aa: CASSLGQLAGGREQFF
CDR3nt: TGTGCCAGCAGCTTAGGCCAGCTAGCGGGGGGCCGAGAGCAGTTCTTC

v_gene: TRBV10-3
abundance: few
j_gene: TRBJ2-1
d_gene: TRBD1
CDR3aa: CAISGQGNEQFF
CDR3nt: TGTGCCATCAGTGGACAGGGGAATGAGCAGTTCTTC

v_gene: TRBV5-8
abundance: .
j_gene: TRBJ1-1
d_gene: TRBD1
CDR3aa: CASSFRQGAAEAFF
CDR3nt: TGTGCCAGCAGCTTTAGACAGGGGGCCGCTGAAGCTTTCTTT

v_gene: TRBV28
abundance: .
j_gene: TRBJ2-7
d_gene: .
CDR3aa: CASSYSGNHHEQYF
CDR3nt: TGTGCCAGCAGTTACTCCGGGAACCACCACGAGCAGTACTTC

v_gene: TRBV23-1
abundance: few
j_gene: TRBJ1-1
d_gene: TRBD1
CDR3aa: CASSPPTGADTEAFF
CDR3nt: TGCGCCAGCAGTCCTCCTACAGGGGCCGACACTGAAGCTTTCTTT

v_gene: TRBV29-1
abundance: few
j_gene: TRBJ2-7
d_gene: .
CDR3aa: CSVGVAGATLREQYF
CDR3nt: TGCAGCGTTGGGGTGGCAGGGGCAACCCTTCGGGAGCAGTACTTC

v_gene: TRBV9
abundance: .
j_gene: TRBJ2-3
d_gene: TRBD2
CDR3aa: CASSVRSGGASTDTQYF
CDR3nt: TGTGCCAGCAGCGTGAGGAGCGGGGGGGCGAGCACAGATACGCAGTATTTT

v_gene: TRBV18
abundance: .
j_gene: TRBJ1-2
d_gene: TRBD1
CDR3aa: CASSPGRTGGNYGYTF
CDR3nt: TGTGCCAGCTCACCCGGTCGGACAGGGGGAAACTATGGCTACACCTTC

v_gene: TRBV7-9
abundance: .
j_gene: TRBJ2-7
d_gene: .
CDR3aa: CASRLLAMGSWEQYF
CDR3nt: TGTGCCAGCAGGTTACTAGCAATGGGTTCGTGGGAGCAGTACTTC

v_gene: TRBV18
abundance: .
j_gene: TRBJ1-1
d_gene: .
CDR3aa: CASSPLAGRSDTEAFF
CDR3nt: TGTGCCAGCTCACCACTGGCAGGGAGGTCGGACACTGAAGCTTTCTTT

v_gene: TRBV5-5
abundance: .
j_gene: TRBJ2-4
d_gene: TRBD1
CDR3aa: CASSLTGGAKNIQYF
CDR3nt: TGTGCCAGCAGCTTGACAGGGGGTGCCAAAAACATTCAGTACTTC

v_gene: TRBV6-6
abundance: few
j_gene: TRBJ1-4
d_gene: TRBD1
CDR3aa: CASSRTGGGDEKLFF
CDR3nt: TGTGCCAGCAGTCGGACAGGGGGCGGAGATGAAAAACTGTTTTTT

v_gene: TRBV27
abundance: few
j_gene: TRBJ2-7
d_gene: TRBD1
CDR3aa: CASGGTGRRAYF
CDR3nt: TGTGCCAGCGGGGGGACAGGCAGAAGAGCGTACTTC

v_gene: TRBV2
abundance: .
j_gene: TRBJ2-3
d_gene: TRBD2
CDR3aa: CASRLAGGSSTDTQYF
CDR3nt: TGTGCCAGCCGACTAGCGGGCGGGTCGAGCACAGATACGCAGTATTTT

v_gene: TRBV29-1
abundance: few
j_gene: TRBJ2-2
d_gene: TRBD1
CDR3aa: CSVSERGTGVSGELFF
CDR3nt: TGCAGCGTTTCGGAGCGTGGGACAGGCGTATCCGGGGAGCTGTTTTTT

v_gene: TRBV27
abundance: few
j_gene: TRBJ1-2
d_gene: .
CDR3aa: CASRDSANYGYTF
CDR3nt: TGTGCCAGCAGGGACTCGGCGAACTATGGCTACACCTTC

v_gene: TRBV5-4
abundance: .
j_gene: TRBJ1-4
d_gene: TRBD1
CDR3aa: CASSWGTGSEKLFF
CDR3nt: TGTGCCAGCAGCTGGGGGACAGGGAGTGAAAAACTGTTTTTT

v_gene: TRBV6-1
abundance: .
j_gene: TRBJ2-1
d_gene: TRBD1
CDR3aa: CASSATGGLPYNEQFF
CDR3nt: TGTGCCAGCAGTGCCACAGGGGGCCTACCCTACAATGAGCAGTTCTTC

v_gene: TRBV18
abundance: .
j_gene: TRBJ2-7
d_gene: TRBD1
CDR3aa: CASSPLSGQGVIYEQYF
CDR3nt: TGTGCCAGCTCACCACTAAGTGGACAGGGGGTTATCTACGAGCAGTACTTC

v_gene: TRBV19
abundance: .
j_gene: TRBJ1-5
d_gene: .
CDR3aa: CASRRLNSPQHF
CDR3nt: TGTGCCAGTAGGCGGCTCAATTCGCCCCAGCATTTT

v_gene: TRBV7-2
abundance: .
j_gene: TRBJ2-7
d_gene: .
CDR3aa: CASSLGGGAPTNYEQYF
CDR3nt: TGTGCCAGCAGTCTTGGAGGGGGGGCCCCTACAAATTACGAGCAGTACTTC

v_gene: TRBV19
abundance: few
j_gene: TRBJ1-2
d_gene: TRBD1
CDR3aa: CASSPMDRGYGYTF
CDR3nt: TGTGCCAGTAGTCCTATGGACAGGGGCTATGGCTACACCTTC

v_gene: TRBV27
abundance: .
j_gene: TRBJ2-7
d_gene: TRBD1
CDR3aa: CASSRGDRGYEQYF
CDR3nt: TGTGCCAGCAGTAGGGGGGACAGGGGCTACGAGCAGTACTTC

v_gene: TRBV20-1
abundance: .
j_gene: TRBJ1-2
d_gene: .
CDR3aa: CSAATGYGYTF
CDR3nt: TGCAGTGCCGCGACGGGGTATGGCTACACCTTC

v_gene: TRBV6-1
abundance: few
j_gene: TRBJ1-5
d_gene: TRBD1
CDR3aa: CASSGDGQGDQPQHF
CDR3nt: TGTGCCAGCAGCGGAGATGGACAGGGTGATCAGCCCCAGCATTTT

v_gene: TRBV7-9
abundance: few
j_gene: TRBJ1-1
d_gene: TRBD1
CDR3aa: CASSFDRDGAFF
CDR3nt: TGTGCCAGCAGCTTTGACAGGGATGGAGCTTTCTTT

v_gene: TRBV5-1
abundance: .
j_gene: TRBJ2-2
d_gene: .
CDR3aa: CASTVQGTGELFF
CDR3nt: TGCGCCAGTACCGTACAGGGCACCGGGGAGCTGTTTTTT

v_gene: TRBV25-1
abundance: .
j_gene: TRBJ1-3
d_gene: .
CDR3aa: CASTFAGNTIYF
CDR3nt: TGTGCCAGCACGTTCGCTGGAAACACCATATATTTT

v_gene: TRBV21-1
abundance: .
j_gene: TRBJ1-1
d_gene: .
CDR3aa: CASSKATTPMNTEAFF
CDR3nt: TGTGCCAGCAGCAAAGCGACGACACCCATGAACACTGAAGCTTTCTTT

v_gene: TRBV5-4
abundance: few
j_gene: TRBJ2-2
d_gene: .
CDR3aa: CASSLDGRASNTGELFF
CDR3nt: TGTGCCAGCAGCTTGGACGGGCGGGCTTCGAACACCGGGGAGCTGTTTTTT

v_gene: TRBV7-2
abundance: .
j_gene: TRBJ2-7
d_gene: TRBD2
CDR3aa: CASSLAGTSPIEQYF
CDR3nt: TGTGCCAGCAGCTTAGCCGGGACTAGCCCCATCGAGCAGTACTTC